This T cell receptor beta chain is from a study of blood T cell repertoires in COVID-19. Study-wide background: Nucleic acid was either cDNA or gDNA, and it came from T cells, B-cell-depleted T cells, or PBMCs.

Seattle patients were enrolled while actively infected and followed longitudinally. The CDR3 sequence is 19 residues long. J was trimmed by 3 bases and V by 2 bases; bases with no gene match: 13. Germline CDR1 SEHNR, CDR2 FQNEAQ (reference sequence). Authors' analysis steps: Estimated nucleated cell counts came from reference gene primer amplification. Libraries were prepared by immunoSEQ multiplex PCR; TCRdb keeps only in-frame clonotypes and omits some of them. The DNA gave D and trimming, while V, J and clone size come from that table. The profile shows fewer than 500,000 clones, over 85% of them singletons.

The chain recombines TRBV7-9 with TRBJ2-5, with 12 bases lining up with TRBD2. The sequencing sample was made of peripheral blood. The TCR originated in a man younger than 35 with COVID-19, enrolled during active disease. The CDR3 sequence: CASSLQALAGGPFKETQYF. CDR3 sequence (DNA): TGTGCCAGCAGCTTACAGGCCCTAGCGGGAGGGCCATTTAAAGAGACCCAGTACTTC. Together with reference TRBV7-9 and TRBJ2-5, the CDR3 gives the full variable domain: DTGVSQNPRHKITKRGQNVTFRCDPISEHNRLYWYRQTLGQGPEFLTYFQNEAQLEKSRLLSDRFSAERPKGSFSTLEIQRTEQGDSAMYLCASSLQALAGGPFKETQYFGPGTRLLVL.